This paragraph reports one T cell receptor beta chain. Germline-derived CDR1 and CDR2 are SNHLY and FYNNEI. The CDR3 loop spans 13 amino acids. The V end was cut by 6 bases, the J end by 4 bases, with 12 bases between. The sample belongs to a study of blood T cell repertoires in COVID-19. Generated by immunoSEQ multiplex PCR, the TCRdb table keeps only in-frame clones and is missing some. The top ten hold more than 1.5% of the sample, which has 200,000 to 300,000 clones, 86% seen once. The J gene is TRBJ1-1, the V gene TRBV2, with D tentatively TRBD1 (5 bases). This clonotype was obtained from a man aged 35 to 55 who had recovered from COVID-19. The sample taken for sequencing was PBMCs or T cells enriched from blood (not recorded which). As DNA, the CDR3 is TGTGCCAGCAGACCTTCGGGGGGCACTGAAGCTTTCTTT. It yields the protein CASRPSGGTEAFF.